This is a list of T cell receptor beta chains from one sample in a study of blood T cell repertoires in COVID-19. Clones were sequenced by immunoSEQ multiplex PCR, and TCRdb holds only the in-frame ones, with some missing. The sample contains around 380,000 clones, 81% of which appear only once. Sequenced input: peripheral blood. These receptors came from a human donor with acute or convalescent COVID-19. The donor label of this sample is uncertain. Each CDR3 is given with its conserved first and last residue. A D gene is named only where the DNA matches it firmly. Some rows mark clone size as missing; the rest say once, few, many or name a class of expanded clone.

NA,TRBJ2-7,NA,TRBV11-2,13,CASTLGPEHEQYF,TGTGCCAGCACGCTGGGGCCGGAACACGAGCAGTACTTC
NA,TRBJ1-4,TRBD1,TRBV7-9,14,CASSPDRASEKLFF,TGTGCCAGCAGCCCCGACAGGGCGAGTGAAAAACTGTTTTTT
NA,TRBJ2-1,TRBD2,TRBV27,15,CASSFSLAGQGEQFF,TGTGCCAGCAGTTTTTCCCTAGCGGGACAAGGTGAGCAGTTCTTC
NA,TRBJ2-5,NA,TRBV3-1/TRBV3-2,14,CASSPSRQQETQYF,TGTGCCAGCAGCCCCTCTCGACAGCAAGAGACCCAGTACTTC
NA,TRBJ2-2,TRBD1,TRBV5-6,19,CASSLGAGGRRQNTGELFF,TGTGCCAGCAGCTTGGGGGCAGGGGGACGGAGGCAGAACACCGGGGAGCTGTTTTTT
NA,TRBJ1-1,TRBD1,TRBV9,14,CASSTRQGNTEAFF,TGTGCCAGCAGCACGCGACAGGGGAACACTGAAGCTTTCTTT
NA,TRBJ1-1,NA,TRBV27,15,CASSSLEGGNTEAFF,TGTGCCAGCAGTTCCCTAGAAGGGGGGAACACTGAAGCTTTCTTT
NA,TRBJ1-1,NA,TRBV12-3/TRBV12-4,13,CASSPDSYTEAFF,TGTGCCAGCAGTCCAGACAGCTACACTGAAGCTTTCTTT
few,TRBJ1-5,TRBD1,TRBV6-1,17,CASSGTGGPYSNQPQHF,TGTGCCAGCAGTGGGACAGGGGGCCCCTATAGCAATCAGCCCCAGCATTTT
NA,TRBJ2-7,NA,TRBV3-1/TRBV3-2,12,CASSQGGYEQYF,TGTGCCAGCAGCCAAGGAGGATACGAGCAGTACTTC
NA,TRBJ2-7,TRBD1,TRBV12-3/TRBV12-4,12,CASSRGQLEQYF,TGTGCCAGCAGCAGGGGACAGCTCGAGCAGTACTTC
NA,TRBJ1-1,NA,TRBV30,15,CAWREGNWLNTEAFF,TGTGCCTGGAGGGAGGGGAATTGGCTGAACACTGAAGCTTTCTTT
NA,TRBJ2-3,TRBD1,TRBV28,15,CASSFSGGGPDTQYF,TGTGCCAGCAGTTTCTCAGGGGGCGGGCCAGATACGCAGTATTTT
NA,TRBJ1-4,NA,TRBV20-1,14,CSASLGSRNEKLFF,TGCAGTGCTAGTCTCGGTTCCCGGAATGAAAAACTGTTTTTT
NA,TRBJ2-5,NA,TRBV2,14,CASSEGITGETQYF,TGTGCCAGCAGTGAAGGCATCACCGGGGAGACCCAGTACTTC
NA,TRBJ2-1,TRBD2,TRBV6-5,14,CASSREDIYNEQFF,TGTGCCAGCAGTCGGGAGGACATATACAATGAGCAGTTCTTC
NA,TRBJ2-3,TRBD2,TRBV11-2,14,CASSLVRSGIGEVF,TGTGCCAGCAGCTTAGTAAGAAGCGGGATCGGGGAGGTATTT
once,TRBJ1-1,NA,TRBV3-1/TRBV3-2,15,CASGHQGSRDTEAFF,TGTGCCAGCGGACATCAAGGTTCAAGGGACACTGAAGCTTTCTTT
NA,TRBJ1-5,TRBD1,TRBV4-2,16,CASSQDRPGGHQPQHF,TGTGCCAGCAGCCAAGATAGGCCAGGGGGACATCAGCCCCAGCATTTT
NA,TRBJ1-2,NA,TRBV19,14,CASEEVGLGYGYTF,TGTGCCAGTGAGGAGGTAGGGCTGGGCTATGGCTACACCTTC
NA,TRBJ2-2,TRBD2,TRBV19,14,CASRTGTITGELFF,TGTGCCAGTAGGACCGGGACTATCACCGGGGAGCTGTTTTTT
NA,TRBJ1-5,NA,TRBV6-4,14,CASSDSARVQPQHF,TGTGCCAGCAGTGACTCGGCCCGGGTTCAGCCCCAGCATTTT
NA,TRBJ2-1,NA,TRBV11-2,15,CASSLEGTPYNEQFF,TGTGCCAGCAGCTTAGAGGGGACTCCTTACAATGAGCAGTTCTTC
few,TRBJ1-2,TRBD1,TRBV5-4,13,CASSADRGYGYTF,TGTGCCAGCAGCGCGGACAGGGGATATGGCTACACCTTC
NA,TRBJ2-5,NA,TRBV7-8,15,CASSLVGTLKETQYF,TGTGCCAGCAGCTTAGTCGGGACATTGAAAGAGACCCAGTACTTC
NA,TRBJ2-3,TRBD1,TRBV19,16,CASSTLRQGSLHTQYF,TGTGCCAGTAGTACTCTTCGACAGGGGTCATTACATACGCAGTATTTT
NA,TRBJ2-7,TRBD1,TRBV28,16,CASSSSGGRSSYEQYF,TGTGCCAGCAGTTCCTCAGGGGGCAGGTCCTCGTACGAGCAGTACTTC
NA,TRBJ1-2,TRBD1,TRBV9,18,CASSELTRTGVGRDGYTF,TGTGCCAGCAGCGAACTTACTCGCACAGGGGTCGGAAGGGATGGCTACACCTTC
NA,TRBJ1-3,NA,TRBV28,15,CASSGADSSGNTIYF,TGTGCCAGCAGTGGAGCGGACAGCTCTGGAAACACCATATATTTT